These 28 T cell receptor beta chains came from one sample sequenced in a study of cytomegalovirus exposure and HLA in healthy donors. Using immunoSEQ multiplex PCR, the repertoire was profiled, and TCRdb retains in-frame clones only, with some absent. The sample includes 150,000 or so clones, about 83% of them seen just once. Material for sequencing was PBMCs. Receptor source: a woman aged 25 to 39 in good health and CMV-seronegative.

The chain uses TRBV5-1 and TRBJ2-2; 9 nucleotides line up with TRBD1. The V and J ends lost 1 base and 6 bases, in that order; junction bases with no gene match: 13. Per germline, CDR1 SGHRS and CDR2 YFSETQ. CDR3 size: 18 residues. CDR3 nucleotide sequence: TGCGCCAGCAGCTTGCGGACGATCCGGGACAGGGACGCCGGGGAGCTGTTTTTT. Encoded protein: CASSLRTIRDRDAGELFF.

This chain joins TRBV7-9 and TRBJ2-7, with 14 bases lining up with TRBD2. This CDR3 has 14 amino acids. With 6 bases clipped from V and 2 bases from J, the junction kept 0 bases outside the gene matches. Germline V lookup: CDR1 SEHNR, CDR2 FQNEAQ (reference sequence). The CDR3 loop reads CASRTSGGAYEQYF. The CDR3 nucleotides are TGTGCCAGCAGGACTAGCGGGGGGGCCTACGAGCAGTACTTC.

The V call is TRBV7-9, the J call TRBJ2-7; D may be TRBD2 (6 bases). Deletions cut 2 bases from V and 2 bases from J, with 16 bases between. CDR3 length: 16 amino acids. CDR1 is SEHNR, CDR2 FQNEAQ, per germline (reference sequence). The CDR3 region has the DNA TGTGCCAGCAGCTTACGAGGAGGGGATTTAACCTACGAGCAGTACTTC. This gives the protein CASSLRGGDLTYEQYF. The variable domain in full, with the rest retrieved from reference TRBV7-9 and TRBJ2-7, is DTGVSQNPRHKITKRGQNVTFRCDPISEHNRLYWYRQTLGQGPEFLTYFQNEAQLEKSRLLSDRFSAERPKGSFSTLEIQRTEQGDSAMYLCASSLRGGDLTYEQYFGPGTRLTVT.

The chain combines TRBV6-6 with TRBJ1-5, with D possibly being TRBD1 (6 bases). This CDR3 comprises 14 residues. V was pared by 6 bases and J by 2 bases, with 11 bases between. CDR1 and CDR2 from the germline V gene are MNHNY and SVGAGI (reference sequence). The CDR3 nucleotides are TGTGCCAGCAGGGATAAGGGGGGCAATCAGCCCCAGCATTTT. It specifies CASRDKGGNQPQHF.

The chain uses TRBV12-5 and TRBJ2-3; D may be TRBD2 (5 bases). From germline, CDR1 is LGHNT and CDR2 FRNRAP. V was cut by 2 bases and J by 1 base, with 10 bases left in between. The CDR3 is 15 amino acids. In DNA, the CDR3 is TGTGCTAGTGGTTTGAATTTCGGGGGCACAGATACGCAGTATTTT. It yields the protein CASGLNFGGTDTQYF.

This chain connects TRBV4-3 to TRBJ2-7; 9 positions match TRBD1. V lost 0 bases to trimming and J lost 5 bases; unmatched junction nucleotides: 11. CDR1 LGHNA and CDR2 YSLEER come from the germline V gene. The CDR3 extends over 17 amino acids. The CDR3 loop reads CASSQDIYSRTGDEQYF. The CDR3 DNA reads TGCGCCAGCAGCCAAGATATATATTCTAGGACAGGGGACGAGCAGTACTTC.

The genes are TRBV4-1 and TRBJ2-7; 8 bases map to TRBD1. This CDR3 comprises 15 residues. From germline, CDR1 is MGHRA and CDR2 YSYEKL. The V segment lost 3 bases and the J segment 2 bases; nucleotides outside the gene matches: 6. The CDR3 here is CASSQGVDRAYEQYF. CDR3 DNA sequence: TGCGCCAGCAGCCAGGGGGTGGACAGGGCCTACGAGCAGTACTTC.

The chain's CDR3 is CASSKVAYTHGEQYF. In nucleotides, the CDR3 is TGTGCCAGCAGCAAAGTGGCCTACACTCACGGGGAGCAGTACTTC. This chain joins TRBV21-1 and TRBJ2-7; TRBD2 is the table's D call, not checked against the DNA. TRBV21-1 is marked as a pseudogene. The CDR3 runs 15 residues.

V is TRBV18 and J is TRBJ2-3; tentative D call: TRBD1 (6 bases). V was cut by 4 bases and J by 2 bases, with 16 bases left in between. The CDR3 extends over 16 amino acids. Germline V gene sequence: CDR1 KGHSH, CDR2 LQKENI. CDR3 sequence: CASSLTGDPLTDTQYF. The CDR3 nucleotides are TGTGCCAGCTCACTGACAGGAGATCCTCTCACAGATACGCAGTATTTT.

The rearrangement joins TRBV7-9 to TRBJ2-5; 7 nucleotides align to TRBD2. The CDR3 has 18 residues. CDR1 and CDR2 (germline): SEHNR, FQNEAQ (reference sequence). V lost 1 base, J lost 0 bases, and 11 bases stayed unmatched. The CDR3 DNA follows: TGTGCCAGCAGCTTAGGGGTCCAACTCGGGACTAACCAAGAGACCCAGTACTTC. It encodes CASSLGVQLGTNQETQYF.

This clone was observed once. The chain is built from TRBV7-2 and TRBJ2-5; D uncertain. In germline, CDR1 is SGHTA, CDR2 FQGNSA. The V and J ends lost 5 bases and 1 base respectively, with 8 bases between them. This CDR3 is 13 amino acids long. CDR3 sequence: CASSRDFQETQYF. The DNA for the CDR3 is TGTGCCAGCAGCCGAGACTTCCAAGAGACCCAGTACTTC.

The CDR3 reads CASSLVGGNAGQSSYEQYF. The CDR3 bases are TGTGCCAGCAGCTTAGTGGGGGGGAACGCAGGGCAAAGCTCCTACGAGCAGTACTTC. The chain uses TRBV7-9 and TRBJ2-7, with 7 bases lining up with TRBD2. CDR3 length: 19 residues. V dropped 1 base and J dropped 0; count of bases not matched to a gene: 15. The germline gives CDR1 SEHNR, CDR2 FQNEAQ (reference sequence).

The chain employs TRBV13 and TRBJ2-7; TRBD2 is a possible D gene (6 bases). Germline assignment: CDR1 PRHDT and CDR2 FYEKMQ (reference sequence). Trimming removed 2 bases from V and 0 bases from J, with 14 bases in between. The CDR3 is 16 residues long. For the CDR3, the DNA is TGTGCCAGCAGCTTATCTGGGACTCTCAACTCCTACGAGCAGTACTTC. Translated: CASSLSGTLNSYEQYF.

CDR3 region: CASSLAGGLGGTQYF. In DNA, the CDR3 is TGCGCCAGCAGTCTGGCGGGGGGCCTCGGAGGGACCCAGTACTTC. This chain links TRBV5-1 with TRBJ2-5; 8 nucleotides match TRBD2. The germline V gene has CDR1 SGHRS and CDR2 YFSETQ. The CDR3 is 15 amino acids. V was pared by 5 bases and J by 7 bases, with 13 bases of the junction left unmatched.

The chain combines TRBV4-3 with TRBJ2-7; 7 bases line up with TRBD1. The J segment lost 2 bases and the V segment lost 0 bases, leaving 7 bases of the junction unmatched. The germline V gene encodes CDR1 LGHNA and CDR2 YSLEER. CDR3 length equals 16 residues. The CDR3 region is CASSQDQGQYTYEQYF. CDR3 sequence (DNA): TGCGCCAGCAGCCAAGATCAGGGACAGTACACCTACGAGCAGTACTTC.

The chain joins TRBV6-6 to TRBJ2-7, with D perhaps TRBD1 (5 bases). V shed 2 bases and J shed 3 bases, with 14 bases lying between them. The length of the CDR3 is 15 residues. Germline V lookup: CDR1 MNHNY, CDR2 SVGAGI (reference sequence). The CDR3 nucleotides are TGTGCCAGCAGTTACAACATTGCGCAGGGCTACGAGCAGTACTTC. This codes for CASSYNIAQGYEQYF.

The chain has TRBV6-5 and TRBJ2-7, with 7 positions matching TRBD1. The ends lost 4 bases at V and 4 bases at J; junction bases unmatched: 10. This CDR3 has 15 residues. CDR1 and CDR2 (germline): MNHEY, SVGAGI. Written as DNA, the CDR3 is TGTGCCAGCAGTTTTACACGGGACAGCAATTACGAGCAGTACTTC. This sequence encodes CASSFTRDSNYEQYF.

V gene TRBV25-1 combines with J gene TRBJ1-2, with D tentatively TRBD1 (5 bases). Germline values: CDR1 MGHDK, CDR2 SYGVNS. The CDR3 is 14 residues long. V was shortened by 0 bases and J by 6 bases, with 11 bases between the two germline ends. The CDR3 region is CASSEYRGRDGYTF. In DNA, the CDR3 is TGTGCCAGCAGTGAATATAGAGGCAGGGATGGCTACACCTTC.

This clone is a singleton in its sample. This chain links TRBV29-1 with TRBJ2-7, with 9 bases aligning to TRBD1. Per germline, CDR1 SQVTM and CDR2 ANQGSEA. The CDR3 spans 13 residues. Germline trimming cut 7 bases from V and 3 bases from J; bases unmatched to any gene: 7. This CDR3 is CSAAGGQGYEQYF. The CDR3 nucleotides read TGCAGCGCCGCTGGGGGACAGGGCTACGAGCAGTACTTC.

The chain has TRBV5-4 and TRBJ1-1, with a possible D match to TRBD1 (5 bases). CDR3 length equals 13 residues. V was clipped by 4 bases and J by 2 bases, with 9 bases between them. CDR1 is SGHNT and CDR2 is YYREEE in the germline V gene (reference sequence). DNA of the CDR3: TGTGCCAGCAGCGAGACAGTTAACACTGAAGCTTTCTTT. Translation: CASSETVNTEAFF.

The rearrangement links TRBV18 to TRBJ2-5; D is possibly TRBD2 (7 bases). CDR3 size: 16 residues. V lost 1 base to trimming and J lost 3 bases, with 15 bases between them. Germline V gene sequence: CDR1 KGHSH, CDR2 LQKENI. DNA for the CDR3: TGTGCCAGCTCACCACTAAAAGGGGGGGTGAAAGAGACCCAGTACTTC. The encoded protein is CASSPLKGGVKETQYF.

The V call is TRBV6-6, the J call TRBJ1-2; 7 positions match TRBD1. V was pared by 1 base and J by 1 base, with 6 bases of the junction left unmatched. Germline V gene data show CDR1 as MNHNY and CDR2 as SVGAGI (reference sequence). This CDR3 has 16 residues. CDR3 sequence reads: CASSYYPGTVNYGYTF. CDR3 DNA: TGTGCCAGCAGTTACTACCCGGGGACAGTTAACTATGGCTACACCTTC.

V usage is TRBV9 and J usage is TRBJ1-1; no clear D. V lost 0 bases to trimming and J lost 4 bases, with 16 bases between them. In germline, CDR1 is SGDLS, CDR2 YYNGEE. CDR3 length: 16 amino acids. CDR3 region: CASSVAPLEVSTEAFF. The DNA for the CDR3 is TGTGCCAGCAGCGTAGCCCCGCTGGAGGTTTCCACTGAAGCTTTCTTT. Based on the CDR3 plus reference TRBV9 and TRBJ1-1, the full variable domain is DSGVTQTPKHLITATGQRVTLRCSPRSGDLSVYWYQQSLDQGLQFLIQYYNGEERAKGNILERFSAQQFPDLHSELNLSSLELGDSALYFCASSVAPLEVSTEAFFGQGTRLTVV.

This chain uses TRBV15 with TRBJ1-3; no clear D. With 5 bases removed from V and 0 bases from J, the gap between germline ends came to 11 bases. CDR3 length: 15 amino acids. Germline loops: CDR1 LNHNV, CDR2 YYDKDF (reference sequence). CDR3 nucleotides: TGTGCCACCAGCGTAAGCCGTAGCTCTGGAAACACCATATATTTT. Encoded protein: CATSVSRSSGNTIYF.

The chain couples TRBV7-8 to TRBJ1-4; D is possibly TRBD1 (5 bases). Germline CDR1 reads SGHVS; CDR2 reads FQNEAQ. The CDR3 is 15 amino acids. Trimming stripped 1 base from V and 8 bases from J, with 14 bases between. CDR3 amino acids: CASSLGSPGGEKLFF. Here the CDR3 DNA reads TGTGCCAGCAGCTTAGGGTCTCCCGGGGGAGAAAAACTGTTTTTT.

The gene calls are TRBV5-8 and TRBJ2-7, with D uncertain. Germline V gene data show CDR1 as SGHTS and CDR2 as YDEGEE. The CDR3 has 13 amino acids. The V and J ends lost 4 bases and 2 bases respectively, with 10 bases between them. CDR3 DNA: TGTGCCAGCAGCCCCTTCCCTACCTACGAGCAGTACTTC. It encodes CASSPFPTYEQYF.

The chain links TRBV29-1 to TRBJ2-7; D may be TRBD2 (7 bases). The germline V gene has CDR1 SQVTM and CDR2 ANQGSEA. V gave up 6 bases and J gave up 9 bases, with 27 bases separating them. This CDR3 comprises 15 residues. Here the CDR3 DNA reads TGCAGCGTCGAGGGGGAGGGCGGGACCTTATTTGGGCAGTACTTC. Its protein product is CSVEGEGGTLFGQYF.

This chain uses TRBV11-2 with TRBJ1-1; D remains ambiguous. There are 16 residues in the CDR3. Per germline, CDR1 SGHAT and CDR2 FQNNGV. With 5 bases removed from V and 1 base from J, the gap between germline ends came to 17 bases. The chain's CDR3 is CASSLLNQAPNTEAFF. CDR3 DNA sequence: TGTGCCAGCAGCCTCCTCAATCAGGCGCCGAACACTGAAGCTTTCTTT.